This T cell receptor (beta chain) was documented in a study of regulatory and conventional T cells in RAG deficiency. Clones were read by immunoSEQ multiplex PCR, and TCRdb kept only the in-frame ones, dropping some. The sample has tens of thousands of clones, about 93% seen once. The sorted regulatory T cells were CD4+, CD25-high and CD127-low, with genomic DNA sequenced. Germline CDR1 is SGHDT and CDR2 is YYEEEE. This CDR3 has 14 amino acids. Trimming removed 3 bases from V and 2 bases from J; junction bases left unmatched: 3. Another study also made use of these data, one on regulatory T cells. From that report: The PCR used 52 TRBV and 13 TRBJ primers.

Sequencing was done on a sample of Tregs sorted from blood. This chain connects TRBV5-6 to TRBJ1-2; 8 nucleotides agree with TRBD1. The clonotype was recovered from a human donor in good health. CDR3 amino acids: CASSSWTGNYGYTF. Written as DNA, the CDR3 is TGTGCCAGCAGCTCTTGGACAGGGAACTATGGCTACACCTTC.